A single sample is the source of the 25 T cell receptor beta chains below, sequenced in a study of long-term antiretroviral therapy in people with HIV. Samples were assayed with immunoSEQ v3.0 at survey level. Some clones are missing from TCRdb's copy, which holds only in-frame ones; the method was immunoSEQ multiplex PCR. The sample yields some 23,000 clones, 70% to 90% seen once. Sequences were derived from unsorted PBMCs, sampled about 4.5 years after starting antiretroviral therapy. The receptors here all came from a man in his thirties or forties with HIV.

The J gene is TRBJ2-7, the V gene TRBV29-1; 7 positions agree with TRBD1. The V and J ends lost 3 bases and 7 bases, in that order; junction bases with no gene match: 9. The CDR3 length is 13 residues. Per germline, CDR1 SQVTM and CDR2 ANQGSEA. The CDR3 region is CSVEGQFQREQYF. In nucleotides, the CDR3 is TGCAGCGTTGAGGGACAGTTTCAGAGGGAGCAGTACTTC.

The chain combines TRBV7-9 with TRBJ1-5; no clear D gene. Trimming stripped 3 bases from V and 7 bases from J, with 10 bases between. Germline V gene data show CDR1 as SEHNR and CDR2 as FQNEAQ (reference sequence). The CDR3 totals 13 residues. CDR3 coding DNA: TGTGCCAGCAGCTTGCAGGCCTACCAGCCCCAGCATTTT. Translated, it gives CASSLQAYQPQHF.

The chain is built from TRBV2 and TRBJ2-2, with D possibly being TRBD1 (5 bases). Per germline, CDR1 SNHLY and CDR2 FYNNEI. The CDR3 runs to 13 residues. V lost 10 bases, J lost 6 bases, and 15 bases lay in between. This chain's CDR3 is CATHDLGPGELFF. DNA of the CDR3: TGTGCCACACACGACCTGGGGCCCGGGGAGCTGTTTTTT.

The chain combines TRBV6-5 with TRBJ1-1, with a tentative D call TRBD1 (6 bases). Germline CDR1 reads MNHEY; CDR2 reads SVGAGI. V shed 0 bases and J shed 0 bases, with 11 bases lying between them. The CDR3 is 16 residues long. The CDR3 DNA is TGTGCCAGCAGTTACTCGGCTGGGGGCATGAACACTGAAGCTTTCTTT. Amino acid sequence: CASSYSAGGMNTEAFF.

This chain uses TRBV27 with TRBJ2-3; 7 bases line up with TRBD2. V lost 7 bases to trimming and J lost 3 bases; unmatched junction nucleotides: 13. CDR3 length equals 16 residues. Germline values: CDR1 MNHEY, CDR2 SMNVEV (reference sequence). The CDR3 region has the DNA TGTGCCAGCATGGCCCCCCGAGCGGGGCAGACAGATACGCAGTATTTT. It codes for CASMAPRAGQTDTQYF.

This clone appeared once. This chain links TRBV5-6 with TRBJ1-3, with 7 bases matching TRBD1. CDR1 and CDR2 (germline): SGHDT, YYEEEE. V lost 0 bases, J lost 0 bases, and 6 bases stayed unmatched. CDR3 length equals 17 residues. CDR3 in DNA: TGTGCCAGCAGCTTGGCCAGACAGGGTAGCTCTGGAAACACCATATATTTT. It is translated as CASSLARQGSSGNTIYF.

This chain joins TRBV7-8 and TRBJ2-7, with 7 bases lining up with TRBD1. CDR1 and CDR2 (germline): SGHVS, FQNEAQ. V lost 4 bases and J lost 0; bases outside the gene matches: 12. This CDR3 has 17 amino acids. DNA for the CDR3: TGTGCCAGCAGCTCCAGATTGGGCAGGGGGTACTCCTACGAGCAGTACTTC. Its protein is CASSSRLGRGYSYEQYF.

The chain combines TRBV18 with TRBJ2-2, with D possibly being TRBD1 (7 bases). The CDR3 is 14 amino acids. Germline V gene data show CDR1 as KGHSH and CDR2 as LQKENI. With 4 bases removed from V and 6 bases from J, the gap between germline ends came to 12 bases. The CDR3 spells CASSLQGDSGELFF. The CDR3 DNA reads TGTGCCAGCTCACTCCAGGGGGACTCCGGGGAGCTGTTTTTT.

This sequence joins TRBV18 and TRBJ2-3; D unresolved. Germline CDR1 is KGHSH and CDR2 is LQKENI. The V end lost 0 bases, the J end lost 2 bases, and 9 bases lay between the germline ends. CDR3 length equals 15 residues. This chain's CDR3 is CASSPPGPNTDTQYF. The CDR3 bases are TGTGCCAGCTCACCACCGGGCCCAAACACAGATACGCAGTATTTT.

Regarding this clone: A read error may account for a junction end that differs from germline. This rearrangement joins TRBV7-7 to TRBJ2-5; no clear D. The germline gives CDR1 SSHAT, CDR2 FNYEAQ (reference sequence). The length of the CDR3 is 14 residues. CDR3 nucleotides: TGTGCTAGCAGCCCTAGATCGAATCAAGAGACCCAGTACTTC. Residues: CASSPRSNQETQYF.

The chain recombines TRBV19 with TRBJ1-1; D is uncertain. There are 12 residues in the CDR3. Trimming shortened V by 1 base and J by 7 bases, and 7 bases separated the two germline ends. The germline CDR1 and CDR2 sequences are LNHDA and SQIVND (reference sequence). CDR3 protein: CASSIGFGEAFF. The CDR3 DNA reads TGTGCCAGTAGTATAGGTTTCGGTGAAGCTTTCTTT.

This chain connects TRBV2 to TRBJ1-1; D is unresolved. Deletions cut 7 bases from V and 1 base from J, with 10 bases between. The CDR3 sequence is 13 residues long. Germline V CDR1 and CDR2: SNHLY, FYNNEI. CDR3 region: CASILRQNTEAFF. In nucleotides, the CDR3 is TGTGCCAGCATCCTACGACAGAACACTGAAGCTTTCTTT. The full variable domain, completed using reference TRBV2 and TRBJ1-1, is EPEVTQTPSHQVTQMGQEVILRCVPISNHLYFYWYRQILGQKVEFLVSFYNNEISEKSEIFDDQFSVERPDGSNFTLKIRSTKLEDSAMYFCASILRQNTEAFFGQGTRLTVV.

Here the CDR3 DNA reads TGTGCCACCAGCAACTACAGGAGGAACACTGAAGCTTTCTTT. Its protein product is CATSNYRRNTEAFF. The genes are TRBV15 and TRBJ1-1, with D perhaps TRBD1 (5 bases). V was shortened by 4 bases and J by 1 base, with 10 bases between the two germline ends. From germline, CDR1 is LNHNV and CDR2 YYDKDF (reference sequence). This CDR3 is built from 14 residues.

The chain links TRBV5-8 to TRBJ1-2, with TRBD1 identical over 9 bases. V was pared by 0 bases and J by 6 bases, with 15 bases of the junction left unmatched. The CDR3 contains 18 residues. Germline CDR1 is SGHTS and CDR2 is YDEGEE. The CDR3: CASSLGPGTGTFTDGYTF. CDR3 nucleotides: TGTGCCAGCAGCTTGGGTCCCGGGACAGGGACTTTTACGGATGGCTACACCTTC.

The rearrangement links TRBV7-9 to TRBJ1-5; D is perhaps TRBD1 (5 bases). Trimming removed 0 bases at V and 2 bases at J, with 8 bases between. This CDR3 contains 15 residues. Germline V CDR1 and CDR2: SEHNR, FQNEAQ (reference sequence). The CDR3, as DNA: TGTGCCAGCAGCTTAGCCCGGGGCCGCAATCAGCCCCAGCATTTT. Translating gives CASSLARGRNQPQHF.

The CDR3 DNA follows: TGTGCCAGCACCCGGGGAGGGTCCTACAATGAGCAGTTCTTC. Encoded protein: CASTRGGSYNEQFF. V usage is TRBV28 and J usage is TRBJ2-1; 7 bases map to TRBD2. Germline CDR1 reads MDHEN; CDR2 reads SYDVKM. V shed 7 bases and J 1 base; nucleotides not matched to a gene: 4. This CDR3 region has 14 residues.

This clone was seen a few times. This chain joins TRBV19 and TRBJ1-5; possible D gene TRBD1, 5 bases. V was pared by 3 bases and J by 7 bases, with 13 bases between. The germline V gene has CDR1 LNHDA and CDR2 SQIVND (reference sequence). The CDR3 is 14 residues long. In DNA, the CDR3 is TGTGCCAGTAGTATGCAGCAGGGTGGCCAGCCCCAGCATTTT. This encodes CASSMQQGGQPQHF. The full variable domain, in which reference TRBV19 and TRBJ1-5 provide the parts outside the CDR3, is DGGITQSPKYLFRKEGQNVTLSCEQNLNHDAMYWYRQDPGQGLRLIYYSQIVNDFQKGDIAEGYSVSREKKESFPLTVTSAQKNPTAFYLCASSMQQGGQPQHFGDGTRLSIL.

The rearrangement links TRBV30 to TRBJ1-5; D ambiguous. V lost 6 bases to trimming and J lost 5 bases, with 14 bases between them. CDR3 length: 13 amino acids. Germline V gives CDR1 GTSNPN, CDR2 SVGIG (reference sequence). The CDR3 DNA reads as TGTGCCTGTGCTGTGGAGGCGGATCAGCCCCAGCATTTT. Residues: CACAVEADQPQHF.

The genes are TRBV19 and TRBJ2-3; 8 nucleotides agree with TRBD2. The germline V gene encodes CDR1 LNHDA and CDR2 SQIVND (reference sequence). CDR3 length: 15 amino acids. V was pared by 6 bases and J by 3 bases, with 8 bases of the junction left unmatched. The DNA of the CDR3 is TGTGCCAGTAGCCTAGGGGCGGGGGGAACAGATACGCAGTATTTT. This sequence encodes CASSLGAGGTDTQYF.

The chain employs TRBV9 and TRBJ1-4, with TRBD1 matching over 7 bases. The CDR3 is made up of 16 amino acids. The trim removed 2 bases at V and 4 bases at J, leaving 8 bases unmatched. CDR1 and CDR2 (germline): SGDLS, YYNGEE. The CDR3 DNA follows: TGTGCCAGCAGCGTCTATCCGGACAGGCGTAATGAAAAACTGTTTTTT. This sequence encodes CASSVYPDRRNEKLFF.

The chain recombines TRBV6-6 with TRBJ1-4; D ambiguous. Per the germline V gene, CDR1 is MNHNY and CDR2 is SVGAGI (reference sequence). The CDR3 sequence is 14 residues long. V lost 3 bases to trimming and J lost 0 bases, with 5 bases between them. In DNA form, the CDR3 reads TGTGCCAGCAGTTATACCTCAACTAATGAAAAACTGTTTTTT. Translation gives CASSYTSTNEKLFF.

This clone appeared a single time. The V gene is TRBV7-8, the J gene TRBJ1-4; perhaps TRBD1 as D (6 bases). This CDR3 comprises 13 residues. Trimming pared 5 bases from V and 8 bases from J, leaving 12 bases between. Germline V gene data show CDR1 as SGHVS and CDR2 as FQNEAQ. CDR3: CASSPQGGEKLFF. CDR3 coding DNA: TGTGCCAGCAGCCCACAGGGAGGAGAAAAACTGTTTTTT. Full variable domain (remainder filled in from reference TRBV7-8 and TRBJ1-4): GAGVSQSPRYKVAKRGQDVALRCDPISGHVSLFWYQQALGQGPEFLTYFQNEAQLDKSGLPSDRFFAERPEGSVSTLKIQRTQQEDSAVYLCASSPQGGEKLFFGSGTQLSVL.

This chain connects TRBV18 to TRBJ1-1; possible D gene TRBD1, 5 bases. CDR3 length: 15 residues. Germline V gives CDR1 KGHSH, CDR2 LQKENI. V gave up 1 base and J gave up 3 bases, with 12 bases separating them. The CDR3 here is CASSPRAGRHTEAFF. CDR3 sequence (DNA): TGTGCCAGCTCACCACGCGCGGGACGCCACACTGAAGCTTTCTTT.

This chain uses TRBV19 with TRBJ2-1; no clear D. From germline, CDR1 is LNHDA and CDR2 SQIVND (reference sequence). CDR3 length equals 15 residues. V was shortened by 6 bases and J by 1 base, with 13 bases between the two germline ends. The CDR3 coding sequence is TGTGCCAGTAGCCCCAAGAGCTTATCCTACAATGAGCAGTTCTTC. Protein sequence: CASSPKSLSYNEQFF. The whole variable domain, filled in from reference TRBV19 and TRBJ2-1, reads DGGITQSPKYLFRKEGQNVTLSCEQNLNHDAMYWYRQDPGQGLRLIYYSQIVNDFQKGDIAEGYSVSREKKESFPLTVTSAQKNPTAFYLCASSPKSLSYNEQFFGPGTRLTVL.

The chain is built from TRBV29-1 and TRBJ1-3; D not resolved. CDR1 SQVTM and CDR2 ANQGSEA come from the germline V gene. V was cut by 1 base and J by 5 bases, with 12 bases left in between. This CDR3 has 14 residues. The DNA for the CDR3 is TGCAGCGTTGAAGTCGGCGCAGCGCGAAACACCATATATTTT. This gives the protein CSVEVGAARNTIYF.